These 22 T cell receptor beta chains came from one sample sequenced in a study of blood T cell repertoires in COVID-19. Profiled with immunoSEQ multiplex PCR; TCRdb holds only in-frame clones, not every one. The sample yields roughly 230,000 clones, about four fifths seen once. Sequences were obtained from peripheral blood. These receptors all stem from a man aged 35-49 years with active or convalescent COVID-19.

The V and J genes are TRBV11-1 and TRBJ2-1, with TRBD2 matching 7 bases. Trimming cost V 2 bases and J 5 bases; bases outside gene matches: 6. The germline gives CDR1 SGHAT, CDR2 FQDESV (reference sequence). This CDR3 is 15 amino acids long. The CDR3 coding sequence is TGTGCCAGCAGCTTACTAGCGGCGGCCCACAATGAGCAGTTCTTC. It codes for CASSLLAAAHNEQFF.

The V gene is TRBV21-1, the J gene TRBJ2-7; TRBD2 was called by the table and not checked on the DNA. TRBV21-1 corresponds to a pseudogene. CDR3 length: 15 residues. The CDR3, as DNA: TGTGCCAGCAGCAGGCCGAGGGGGGGCAACTACGAGCAGTACTTC. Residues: CASSRPRGGNYEQYF.

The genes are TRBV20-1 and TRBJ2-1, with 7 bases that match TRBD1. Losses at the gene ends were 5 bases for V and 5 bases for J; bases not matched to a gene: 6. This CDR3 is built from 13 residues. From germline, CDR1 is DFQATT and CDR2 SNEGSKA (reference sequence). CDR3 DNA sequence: TGCAGTGCTCGTGGGGACAGAAACAATGAGCAGTTCTTC. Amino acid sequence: CSARGDRNNEQFF.

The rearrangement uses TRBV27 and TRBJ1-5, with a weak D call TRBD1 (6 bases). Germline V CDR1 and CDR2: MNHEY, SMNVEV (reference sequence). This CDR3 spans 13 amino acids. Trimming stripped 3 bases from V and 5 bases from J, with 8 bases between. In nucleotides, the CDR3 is TGTGCCAGCAGTTTCTACAGGGATCAGCCCCAGCATTTT. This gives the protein CASSFYRDQPQHF.

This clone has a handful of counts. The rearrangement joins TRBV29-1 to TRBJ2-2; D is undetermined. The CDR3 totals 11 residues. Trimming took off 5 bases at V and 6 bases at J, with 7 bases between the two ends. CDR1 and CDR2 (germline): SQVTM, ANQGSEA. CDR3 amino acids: CSVLLPGELFF. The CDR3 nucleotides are TGCAGCGTTCTGCTACCCGGGGAGCTGTTTTTT.

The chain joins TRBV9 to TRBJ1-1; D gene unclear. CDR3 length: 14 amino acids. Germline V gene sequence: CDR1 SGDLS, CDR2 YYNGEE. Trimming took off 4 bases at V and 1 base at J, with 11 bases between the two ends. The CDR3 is CASSKQQKNTEAFF. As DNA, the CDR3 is TGTGCCAGCAGCAAGCAACAGAAGAACACTGAAGCTTTCTTT.

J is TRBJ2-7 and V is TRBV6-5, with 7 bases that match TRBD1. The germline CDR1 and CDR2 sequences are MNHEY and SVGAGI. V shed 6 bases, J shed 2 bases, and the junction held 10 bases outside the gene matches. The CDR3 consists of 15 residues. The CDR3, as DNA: TGTGCCAGCAGCGAGGGGGCCGTCGGTCCCTACGAGCAGTACTTC. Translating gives CASSEGAVGPYEQYF.

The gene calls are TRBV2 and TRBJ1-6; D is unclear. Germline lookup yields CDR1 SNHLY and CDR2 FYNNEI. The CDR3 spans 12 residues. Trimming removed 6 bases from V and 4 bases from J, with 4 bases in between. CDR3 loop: CASRYYNSPLHF. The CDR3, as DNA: TGTGCCAGCAGGTATTATAATTCACCCCTCCACTTT.

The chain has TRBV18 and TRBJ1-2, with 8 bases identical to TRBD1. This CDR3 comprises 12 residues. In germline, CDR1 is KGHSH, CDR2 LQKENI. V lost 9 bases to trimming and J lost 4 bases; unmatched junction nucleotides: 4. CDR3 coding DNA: TGTGCCAGTGGACAGGGTTTCTATGGCTACACCTTC. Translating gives CASGQGFYGYTF.

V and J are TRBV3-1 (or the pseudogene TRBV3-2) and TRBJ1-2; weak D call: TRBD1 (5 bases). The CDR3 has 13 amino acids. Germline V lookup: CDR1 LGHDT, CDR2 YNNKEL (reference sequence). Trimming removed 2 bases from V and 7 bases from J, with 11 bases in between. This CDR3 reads CASSQTGSRGYTF. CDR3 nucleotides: TGTGCCAGCAGCCAAACAGGTAGTCGTGGCTACACCTTC.

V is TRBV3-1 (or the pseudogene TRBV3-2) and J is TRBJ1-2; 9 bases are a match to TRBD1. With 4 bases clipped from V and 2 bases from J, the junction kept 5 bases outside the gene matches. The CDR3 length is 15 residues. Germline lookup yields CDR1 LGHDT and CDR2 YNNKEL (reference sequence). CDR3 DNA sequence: TGTGCCAGCAGCCTTCCCGGGACAGGGAACTATGGCTACACCTTC. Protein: CASSLPGTGNYGYTF.

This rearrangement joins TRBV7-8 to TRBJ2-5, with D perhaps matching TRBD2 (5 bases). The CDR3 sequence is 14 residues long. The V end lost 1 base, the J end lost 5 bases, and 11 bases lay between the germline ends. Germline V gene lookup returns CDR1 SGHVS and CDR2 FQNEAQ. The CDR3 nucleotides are TGTGCCAGCAGCTTAGAAGAGGGTTGGGAGACCCAGTACTTC. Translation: CASSLEEGWETQYF.

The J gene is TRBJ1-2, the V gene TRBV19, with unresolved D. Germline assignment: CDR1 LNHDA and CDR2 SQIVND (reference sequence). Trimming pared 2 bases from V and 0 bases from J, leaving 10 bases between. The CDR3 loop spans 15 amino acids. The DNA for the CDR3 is TGTGCCAGTAGTATAATTGTCGGGTCTAACTATGGCTACACCTTC. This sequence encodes CASSIIVGSNYGYTF.

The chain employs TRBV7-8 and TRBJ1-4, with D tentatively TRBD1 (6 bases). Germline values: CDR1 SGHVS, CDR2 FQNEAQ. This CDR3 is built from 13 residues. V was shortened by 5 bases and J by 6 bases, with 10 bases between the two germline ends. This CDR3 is CASSVTGYEKLFF. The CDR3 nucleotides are TGTGCCAGCAGCGTAACAGGGTATGAAAAACTGTTTTTT.

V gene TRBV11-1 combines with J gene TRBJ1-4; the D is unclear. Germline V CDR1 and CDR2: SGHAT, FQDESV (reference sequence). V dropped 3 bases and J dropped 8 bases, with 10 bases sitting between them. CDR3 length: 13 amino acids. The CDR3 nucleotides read TGTGCCAGCAGCTTCGACTCGGGGGAAAAACTGTTTTTT. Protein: CASSFDSGEKLFF. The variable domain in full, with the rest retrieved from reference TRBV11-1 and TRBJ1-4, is EAEVAQSPRYKITEKSQAVAFWCDPISGHATLYWYRQILGQGPELLVQFQDESVVDDSQLPKDRFSAERLKGVDSTLKIQPAELGDSAMYLCASSFDSGEKLFFGSGTQLSVL.

Here the CDR3 reads CASSKGGGYSYEQYF. The CDR3, as DNA: TGTGCCAGTAGTAAGGGGGGGGGCTACTCCTACGAGCAGTACTTC. V usage is TRBV19 and J usage is TRBJ2-7; TRBD2 is a possible D gene (7 bases). This CDR3 comprises 15 residues. The germline V gene has CDR1 LNHDA and CDR2 SQIVND (reference sequence). V dropped 4 bases and J dropped 0 bases, with 13 bases sitting between them. Full variable domain (rest looked up from reference TRBV19 and TRBJ2-7): DGGITQSPKYLFRKEGQNVTLSCEQNLNHDAMYWYRQDPGQGLRLIYYSQIVNDFQKGDIAEGYSVSREKKESFPLTVTSAQKNPTAFYLCASSKGGGYSYEQYFGPGTRLTVT.

Here the CDR3 DNA reads TGTGCCACCAGTGATTCCTTGCGGGGGCCCCAAGAGACCCAGTACTTC. Residues: CATSDSLRGPQETQYF. The genes are TRBV24-1 and TRBJ2-5, with D possibly TRBD2 on 7 matching bases. Per the germline V gene, CDR1 is KGHDR and CDR2 is SFDVKD. Between the trimmed V and J ends, which lost 2 bases and 1 base, there was a span of 13 bases. The CDR3 length is 16 residues.

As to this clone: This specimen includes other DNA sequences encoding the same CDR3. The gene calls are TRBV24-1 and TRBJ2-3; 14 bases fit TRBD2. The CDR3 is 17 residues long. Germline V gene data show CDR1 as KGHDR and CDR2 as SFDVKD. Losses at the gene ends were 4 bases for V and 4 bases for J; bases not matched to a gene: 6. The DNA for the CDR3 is TGTGCCACCAGTGACTCGGGACTAGCGGGAGATCCAGATACGCAGTATTTT. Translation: CATSDSGLAGDPDTQYF.

CDR3 in amino acids: CASSQGLGRETQYF. The CDR3 nucleotides read TGCGCCAGCAGCCAAGGCCTGGGGCGAGAGACCCAGTACTTC. The V gene is TRBV4-1, the J gene TRBJ2-5, with D perhaps TRBD1 (5 bases). Trimming cost V 1 base and J 4 bases, with 10 bases left between them. Germline CDR1 is MGHRA and CDR2 is YSYEKL. CDR3 length equals 14 residues.

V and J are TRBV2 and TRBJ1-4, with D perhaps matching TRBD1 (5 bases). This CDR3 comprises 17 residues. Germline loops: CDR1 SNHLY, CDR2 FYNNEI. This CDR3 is CASSEGRKAATNEKLFF. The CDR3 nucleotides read TGTGCTTCGAGCGAGGGGAGGAAAGCTGCAACTAATGAAAAACTGTTTTTT.

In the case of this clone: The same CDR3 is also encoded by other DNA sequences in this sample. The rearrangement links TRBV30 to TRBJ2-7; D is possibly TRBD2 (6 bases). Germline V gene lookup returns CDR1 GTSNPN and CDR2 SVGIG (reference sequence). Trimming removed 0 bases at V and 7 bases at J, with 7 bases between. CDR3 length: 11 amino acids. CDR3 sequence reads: CAWSVRGEQYF. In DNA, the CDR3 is TGTGCCTGGAGTGTACGGGGGGAGCAGTACTTC.

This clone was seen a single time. In DNA form, the CDR3 reads TGTGCCAGCAGGGCCAGGACTAGCGGGGGGCTCTACGAGCAGTACTTC. Protein sequence: CASRARTSGGLYEQYF. The V call is TRBV2, the J call TRBJ2-7; 14 bases are shared with TRBD2. There are 16 residues in the CDR3. Germline V CDR1 and CDR2: SNHLY, FYNNEI. With V trimmed by 6 bases and J by 3 bases, 7 bases remained unmatched. Full variable domain (remainder filled in from reference TRBV2 and TRBJ2-7): EPEVTQTPSHQVTQMGQEVILRCVPISNHLYFYWYRQILGQKVEFLVSFYNNEISEKSEIFDDQFSVERPDGSNFTLKIRSTKLEDSAMYFCASRARTSGGLYEQYFGPGTRLTVT.